These 29 T cell receptor beta chains originate from one sample sequenced in a study of cytotoxic CD8 clonotypes in ibrutinib-treated CLL. The repertoire was sequenced with immunoSEQ multiplex PCR; TCRdb's copy has only in-frame clones and lacks some. The sample lists more than 110,000 clones; under 95% were seen once. The sample here was PBMCs, taken after 12 months of ibrutinib treatment. These receptors all come from a human donor with chronic lymphocytic leukemia.

Only one count was recorded for this clone. CDR3 DNA sequence: TGCAGCGCCGGAGCCTTAATCAATGAGCAGTTCTTC. Translated, it gives CSAGALINEQFF. This rearrangement joins TRBV29-1 to TRBJ2-1; D gene ambiguous. This CDR3 contains 12 residues. CDR1 SQVTM and CDR2 ANQGSEA come from the germline V gene. The V end lost 7 bases, the J end lost 6 bases, and 13 bases lay between the germline ends.

The chain combines TRBV29-1 with TRBJ2-1; D possibly corresponds to TRBD2 (7 bases). The CDR3 has 14 residues. Germline values: CDR1 SQVTM, CDR2 ANQGSEA. Trimming removed 6 bases at V and 10 bases at J, with 22 bases between. CDR3 sequence reads: CSVSQGGGIGEQFF. For the CDR3, the DNA is TGCAGCGTGTCTCAGGGAGGGGGGATAGGGGAGCAGTTCTTC.

CDR3 region: CASIGTSNEQFF. In nucleotides, the CDR3 is TGTGCCAGTATAGGGACTTCCAATGAGCAGTTCTTC. This chain connects TRBV19 to TRBJ2-1; weak D call: TRBD2 (6 bases). The CDR3 extends over 12 amino acids. Germline V lookup: CDR1 LNHDA, CDR2 SQIVND (reference sequence). Trimming took 7 bases from V and 6 from J, leaving 10 bases between them.

The chain couples TRBV30 to TRBJ2-7, with TRBD2 identical over 11 bases. In germline, CDR1 is GTSNPN, CDR2 SVGIG (reference sequence). This CDR3 spans 17 amino acids. Trimming took 0 bases from V and 2 from J; bases not matched to a gene: 9. This chain's CDR3 is CAWSVRLAGSLAYEQYF. CDR3 nucleotides: TGTGCCTGGAGTGTTCGACTAGCGGGATCCCTTGCCTACGAGCAGTACTTC.

As DNA, the CDR3 is TGTGCCAGCAGCTTGGGCGGGTCAACTAATGAAAAACTGTTTTTT. This codes for CASSLGGSTNEKLFF. J is TRBJ1-4 and V is TRBV5-4, with D uncertain. The CDR3 is made up of 15 amino acids. Trimming took off 0 bases at V and 0 bases at J, with 6 bases between the two ends. Germline CDR1 and CDR2: SGHNT and YYREEE (reference sequence).

This clone was observed a single time. V gene TRBV27 combines with J gene TRBJ2-7, with D uncertain. V gave up 2 bases and J gave up 0 bases, with 8 bases separating them. Per germline, CDR1 MNHEY and CDR2 SMNVEV (reference sequence). This CDR3 is 14 amino acids long. CDR3 sequence (DNA): TGTGCCAGCAGTTTAGTCCAGAACTCCTACGAGCAGTACTTC. Amino acid sequence: CASSLVQNSYEQYF.

The genes are TRBV28 and TRBJ2-2, with D uncertain. The CDR3 has 12 residues. Deletions cut 2 bases from V and 3 bases from J, with 1 base between. Germline V gene sequence: CDR1 MDHEN, CDR2 SYDVKM. The CDR3 reads CASSLDTGELFF. The CDR3 DNA follows: TGTGCCAGCAGTTTAGACACCGGGGAGCTGTTTTTT.

The sample holds one count of this clone. V and J are TRBV13 and TRBJ1-5; maybe TRBD1 (5 bases). Germline V lookup: CDR1 PRHDT, CDR2 FYEKMQ (reference sequence). Trimming stripped 5 bases from V and 2 bases from J, with 10 bases between. The CDR3 loop spans 14 amino acids. The DNA for the CDR3 is TGTGCCAGCAGCACCCGGGGGGGCAATCAGCCCCAGCATTTT. Its translation: CASSTRGGNQPQHF.

V is TRBV11-2 and J is TRBJ2-5, with TRBD1 matching 7 bases. Germline CDR1 SGHAT, CDR2 FQNNGV. Trimming took 1 base from V and 1 from J; bases not matched to a gene: 6. CDR3 length: 16 residues. CDR3 sequence (DNA): TGTGCCAGCAGCTTAGTATCCGGACAGGCCCAAGAGACCCAGTACTTC. The encoded protein is CASSLVSGQAQETQYF.

This clone was counted between two and nine times. The CDR3 nucleotides read TGTGCCAGCAGCTCAACCCATCGGCAGATCCATGGCTACACCTTC. The encoded protein is CASSSTHRQIHGYTF. The chain has TRBV9 and TRBJ1-2; no clear D gene. The CDR3 extends over 15 amino acids. Germline lookup yields CDR1 SGDLS and CDR2 YYNGEE. Trimming removed 4 bases at V and 6 bases at J, with 19 bases between.

V is TRBV6-1 and J is TRBJ1-5; tentative D call: TRBD1 (5 bases). The V end was cut by 3 bases, the J end by 4 bases, with 10 bases between. This CDR3 region has 14 residues. From germline, CDR1 is MNHNS and CDR2 SASEGT. CDR3 in DNA: TGTGCCAGCAGTGAGGGACTGCTAAATCAGCCCCAGCATTTT. Translating it yields CASSEGLLNQPQHF.

The genes are TRBV6-5 and TRBJ1-2, with TRBD1 identical over 8 bases. This CDR3 comprises 15 residues. The germline gives CDR1 MNHEY, CDR2 SVGAGI. V lost 5 bases, J lost 1 base, and 6 bases stayed unmatched. The CDR3 sequence: CASSTDRDVNYGYTF. The CDR3 nucleotides read TGTGCCAGCAGTACGGACAGGGATGTTAACTATGGCTACACCTTC.

On this clone itself: This sample includes further DNA sequences coding for the same CDR3. The chain carries TRBV5-1 and TRBJ2-2; D remains unclear. V dropped 0 bases and J dropped 0 bases, with 9 bases sitting between them. The germline V gene encodes CDR1 SGHRS and CDR2 YFSETQ. The CDR3 is 16 residues long. CDR3 region: CASSLAGATNTGELFF. CDR3 nucleotides: TGCGCCAGCAGCTTGGCCGGAGCCACGAACACCGGGGAGCTGTTTTTT.

This clone was seen only once. The V call is TRBV14, the J call TRBJ2-5, with 8 bases fitting TRBD1. This CDR3 comprises 14 residues. Trimming cost V 8 bases and J 4 bases; bases outside gene matches: 9. The V gene's germline CDR1 is SGHDN and CDR2 FVKESK. CDR3 region: CASRVTGGGETQYF. CDR3 sequence (DNA): TGTGCCAGCCGCGTCACAGGGGGAGGAGAGACCCAGTACTTC. Together with reference TRBV14 and TRBJ2-5, the CDR3 gives the full variable domain: EAGVTQFPSHSVIEKGQTVTLRCDPISGHDNLYWYRRVMGKEIKFLLHFVKESKQDESGMPNNRFLAERTGGTYSTLKVQPAELEDSGVYFCASRVTGGGETQYFGPGTRLLVL.

This chain links TRBV6-5 with TRBJ1-5; the D is unclear. CDR3 size: 13 residues. Germline CDR1 MNHEY, CDR2 SVGAGI. V was trimmed by 4 bases and J by 1 base, leaving 5 bases between them. CDR3 nucleotide sequence: TGTGCCAGCAGTTTGGGAAGCAATCAGCCCCAGCATTTT. As protein: CASSLGSNQPQHF.

The chain has TRBV6-5 and TRBJ2-5, with 9 bases identical to TRBD1. CDR1 is MNHEY and CDR2 is SVGAGI in the germline V gene. This CDR3 spans 15 amino acids. Trimming cost V 6 bases and J 3 bases; bases outside gene matches: 8. The CDR3 sequence is CASSAPGQGKETQYF. The CDR3 DNA follows: TGTGCCAGCAGCGCCCCGGGACAGGGTAAAGAGACCCAGTACTTC.

Only one count was recorded for this clone. The gene calls are TRBV18 and TRBJ1-1; 8 positions match TRBD1. The CDR3 is 16 residues long. CDR1 KGHSH and CDR2 LQKENI come from the germline V gene. Losses at the gene ends were 4 bases for V and 2 bases for J; bases not matched to a gene: 9. CDR3 in DNA: TGTGCCAGCTCACAGTCGGGGACAGGAGATAACACTGAAGCTTTCTTT. Translation: CASSQSGTGDNTEAFF.

This clone was observed once. CDR3 protein: CASSYSQAVSGNTIYF. The CDR3 DNA sequence: TGTGCCAGCAGTTACTCACAGGCCGTCTCTGGAAACACCATATATTTT. The rearrangement links TRBV6-6 to TRBJ1-3, with D perhaps TRBD1 (5 bases). There are 16 residues in the CDR3. The germline V and J ends were trimmed by 0 bases and 0 bases, with 9 bases remaining between them. CDR1 and CDR2 from the germline V gene are MNHNY and SVGAGI (reference sequence).

The genes are TRBV5-1 and TRBJ1-2, with D perhaps TRBD1 (5 bases). From germline, CDR1 is SGHRS and CDR2 YFSETQ. The CDR3 sequence is 13 residues long. Trimming stripped 4 bases from V and 6 bases from J, with 13 bases between. Here the CDR3 reads CASSPGGEDGYTF. CDR3 nucleotides: TGCGCCAGCAGCCCCGGGGGGGAAGATGGCTACACCTTC.

The rearrangement joins TRBV18 to TRBJ2-3; TRBD1 agrees at 9 bases. CDR3 length equals 18 residues. Trimming took 6 bases from V and 6 from J; bases not matched to a gene: 19. CDR1 and CDR2 from the germline V gene are KGHSH and LQKENI. The CDR3: CASSPDGQGRIGGDTQYF. In DNA form, the CDR3 reads TGTGCCAGCTCGCCCGACGGACAGGGGAGGATAGGAGGTGATACGCAGTATTTT.

The chain links TRBV21-1 to TRBJ2-7; the table assigns TRBD1, which was not confirmed against the DNA. TRBV21-1 is a pseudogene locus. CDR3 length: 11 amino acids. The CDR3 loop is CASSQGNRRYF. CDR3 nucleotides: TGTGCCAGCAGTCAGGGGAACAGACGGTACTTC.

This chain connects TRBV5-4 to TRBJ1-1; D uncertain. The V gene's germline CDR1 is SGHNT and CDR2 YYREEE (reference sequence). The germline V and J ends were trimmed by 2 bases and 8 bases, with 10 bases remaining between them. The CDR3 has 12 amino acids. In DNA form, the CDR3 reads TGTGCCAGCAGCTTTCATCAGTCAGAAGCTTTCTTT. It specifies CASSFHQSEAFF.

The chain is built from TRBV29-1 and TRBJ1-1; D is undetermined. In germline, CDR1 is SQVTM, CDR2 ANQGSEA. V dropped 6 bases and J dropped 10 bases, with 18 bases sitting between them. The CDR3 is 12 residues long. The CDR3 loop reads CSVTTSTARAFF. CDR3 coding DNA: TGCAGCGTGACGACATCCACGGCTAGAGCTTTCTTT.

The chain's CDR3 is CASSTVYEQYF. The CDR3 DNA is TGTGCCAGCTCCACAGTCTACGAGCAGTACTTC. The chain recombines TRBV28 with TRBJ2-7; D call uncertain. Per the germline V gene, CDR1 is MDHEN and CDR2 is SYDVKM. This CDR3 is built from 11 residues. V was trimmed by 8 bases and J by 3 bases, leaving 8 bases between them.

This clone was detected only a few times. The chain employs TRBV14 and TRBJ1-1, with 8 bases matching TRBD1. This CDR3 is 15 amino acids long. V shed 5 bases, J shed 7 bases, and the junction held 12 bases outside the gene matches. CDR1 and CDR2 (germline): SGHDN, FVKESK. The CDR3 DNA follows: TGTGCCAGCAGCTTGCTGCTCGGACAGGGTGTTGAAGCTTTCTTT. It translates to CASSLLLGQGVEAFF.

The chain recombines TRBV30 with TRBJ2-7; D not resolved. The germline V gene encodes CDR1 GTSNPN and CDR2 SVGIG (reference sequence). The CDR3 spans 12 residues. V was trimmed by 3 bases and J by 0 bases, leaving 6 bases between them. CDR3 coding DNA: TGTGCCTGGAGGGCAGGCTCCTACGAGCAGTACTTC. Its protein product is CAWRAGSYEQYF.

V usage is TRBV5-1 and J usage is TRBJ2-5; 9 nucleotides line up with TRBD1. There are 15 residues in the CDR3. V trimming: 0 bases; J trimming: 6 bases; junction bases outside the gene matches: 6. Germline V gene lookup returns CDR1 SGHRS and CDR2 YFSETQ. CDR3 coding DNA: TGCGCCAGCAGCTTGGACGGACAGGGGAGCCAGACCCAGTACTTC. It encodes CASSLDGQGSQTQYF.

This chain connects TRBV5-1 to TRBJ1-2, with TRBD1 identical over 8 bases. Germline V gene sequence: CDR1 SGHRS, CDR2 YFSETQ. V trimming: 2 bases; J trimming: 6 bases; junction bases outside the gene matches: 9. The CDR3 loop spans 15 amino acids. CDR3 nucleotides: TGCGCCAGCAGCTTACTCGCCGGGACAGGAGATGGCTACACCTTC. It specifies CASSLLAGTGDGYTF.

The V and J genes are TRBV25-1 and TRBJ2-7; D perhaps matches TRBD1 (6 bases). CDR1 is MGHDK, CDR2 SYGVNS, per germline. Trimming took off 3 bases at V and 6 bases at J, with 18 bases between the two ends. The CDR3 has 15 residues. CDR3 region: CASSDPSRGRSEQYF. The CDR3 DNA sequence: TGTGCCAGCAGTGACCCGAGCAGGGGACGTTCCGAGCAGTACTTC.